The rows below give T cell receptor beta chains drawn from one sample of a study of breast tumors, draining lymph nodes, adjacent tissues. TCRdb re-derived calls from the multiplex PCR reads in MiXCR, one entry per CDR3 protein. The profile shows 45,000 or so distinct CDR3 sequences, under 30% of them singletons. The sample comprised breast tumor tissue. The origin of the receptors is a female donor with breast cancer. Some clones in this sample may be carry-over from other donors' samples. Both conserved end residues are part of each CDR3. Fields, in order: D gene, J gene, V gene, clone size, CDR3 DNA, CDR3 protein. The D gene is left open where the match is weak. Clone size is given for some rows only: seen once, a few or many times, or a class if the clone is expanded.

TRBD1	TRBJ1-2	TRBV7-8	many	TGTGCCAGCAGCCAGGATGGGCAGGGGGCAGGGAGCTATGGCTACACCTTC	CASSQDGQGAGSYGYTF
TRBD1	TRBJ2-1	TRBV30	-	TGTGCCTGGAGTAACAGGGGGCTCTTACGTGAGCAGTTCTTC	CAWSNRGLLREQFF
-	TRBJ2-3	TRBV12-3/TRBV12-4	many	TGTGCCAGCAGACGCACAGATACGCAGTATTTT	CASRRTDTQYF
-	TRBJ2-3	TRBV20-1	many	TGCAGTGCCCCGAGACCCGGCACAGATACGCAGTATTTT	CSAPRPGTDTQYF
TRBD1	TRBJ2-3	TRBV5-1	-	TGCGCCAGCAGCTTGAAGGACAGGGTCACAGATACGCAGTATTTT	CASSLKDRVTDTQYF
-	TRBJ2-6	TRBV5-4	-	TGTGCCAGCAGCTTGGGGGGCGGACGTGGGGCCAACGTCCTGACTTTC	CASSLGGGRGANVLTF
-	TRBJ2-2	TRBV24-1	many	TGTGCCACAGATGACCGTGCCGGGGAGCTGTTTTTT	CATDDRAGELFF
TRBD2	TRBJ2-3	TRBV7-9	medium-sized	TGTGCCAGCAGCGCAGGGACTAGCAGTGTCACAGATACGCAGTATTTT	CASSAGTSSVTDTQYF
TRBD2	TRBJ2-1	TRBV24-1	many	TGTGCCACCAGTGCTGTAGCGATTGGGAGCGGGGGGTACAATGAGCAGTTCTTC	CATSAVAIGSGGYNEQFF
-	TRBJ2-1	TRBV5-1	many	TGCGCCAGCAGCTGGGGCTTGACAGGCGAACCTAACAATGAGCAGTTCTTC	CASSWGLTGEPNNEQFF
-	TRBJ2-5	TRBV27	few	TGTGCCAGCAGTTTTCAGCTGGGGGCGGAGACCCAGTACTTC	CASSFQLGAETQYF
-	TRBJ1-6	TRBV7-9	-	TGTGCCAGCAGCTCCTATTCCACCAGGGATTCACCCCTCCACTTT	CASSSYSTRDSPLHF
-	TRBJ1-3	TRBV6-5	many	TGTGCCAGCAAGATAGACCTCACACAGAACTCTGGAAACACCATATATTTT	CASKIDLTQNSGNTIYF
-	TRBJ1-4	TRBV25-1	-	TGTGCCAGCGTCGGGGGCTGGTCTGAAAAACTGTTTTTT	CASVGGWSEKLFF
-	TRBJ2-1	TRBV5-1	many	TGCGCCAGCAGCAAAATCCGGGAGAGCTCCTACAATGAGCAGTTCTTC	CASSKIRESSYNEQFF
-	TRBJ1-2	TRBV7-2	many	TGTGCCAGCAGCCACCCGGCGGGCCCTCAGTTTGACTACACCTTC	CASSHPAGPQFDYTF
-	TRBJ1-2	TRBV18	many	TGTGCCAGCTCACCACCTTCCCGTGGCTACACCTTC	CASSPPSRGYTF
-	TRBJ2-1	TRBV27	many	TGTGCCAGCAGTCCGGCCCCCGGGAGTTACAATGAGCAGTTCTTC	CASSPAPGSYNEQFF
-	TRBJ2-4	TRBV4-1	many	TGCGCCAGCAGCCAAGAAGGGGTTCAGGGATTCGCCAAAAACATTCAGTACTTC	CASSQEGVQGFAKNIQYF
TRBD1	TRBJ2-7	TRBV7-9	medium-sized	TGTGCCAGCAGCCCACCGGGACAGCCATACGAGCAGTACTTC	CASSPPGQPYEQYF
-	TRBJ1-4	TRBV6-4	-	TGTGCCAGATGGACGGGCGGGGGGAATGAAAAACTGTTTTTT	CARWTGGGNEKLFF
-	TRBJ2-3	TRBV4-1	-	TGCGCCAGCAGCCGGCCAGTGTCAGATACGCAGTATTTT	CASSRPVSDTQYF
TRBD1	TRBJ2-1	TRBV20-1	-	TGCAGTGCTAGTTGGGACAGGGAATTGCGTCGGCAGTTCTTC	CSASWDRELRRQFF
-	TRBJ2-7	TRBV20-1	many	TGCAGTGGTCACGATGTAGGCGAGCAGTACTTC	CSGHDVGEQYF
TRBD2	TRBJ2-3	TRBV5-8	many	TGTGCCAGCAGCGGACGGACTAGCGGGGTAGCTGGCACAGATACGCAGTATTTT	CASSGRTSGVAGTDTQYF
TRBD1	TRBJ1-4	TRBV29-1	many	TGCAGCGCCAGACAGGGCCGAGAAAAACTGTTTTTT	CSARQGREKLFF
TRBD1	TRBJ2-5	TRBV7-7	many	TGTGCCAGCAGCTTATCAGGGGGAGAGACCCAGTACTTC	CASSLSGGETQYF
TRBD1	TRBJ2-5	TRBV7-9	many	TGTGCCAGCAGCCCTGACAGGGCCACAGAGACCCAGTACTTC	CASSPDRATETQYF
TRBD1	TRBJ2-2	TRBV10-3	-	TGTGCCATCAGCCAGAGACAGGGAAAAAACACCGGGGAGCTGTTTTTT	CAISQRQGKNTGELFF